These 16 T cell receptor beta chains were sequenced from one sample in a study of regulatory T cells in long-lasting Graves disease (dated by TCRdb to the early 2020s). The intended sense of this specimen's time point label: newly diagnosed GD, antithyroid drugs for less than 3 months. For both TCR sequencing and RNA sequencing, RNA was extracted from PBMCs using TRIzol. The library was obtained by multiplex PCR. Sequencing took place on an Illumina HiSeq 4000. To build TCR beta libraries, CDR3 regions were amplified by Arm-PCR using iRepertoire HTBI primers. The raw public reads went through TCRdb reprocessing: fastp at Q25, MiXCR clone calling, in-frame beta chains kept. Every entry covers one CDR3 protein and lists the most common genes and DNA from its rows. This sample has around 250,000 distinct CDR3 sequences in its table, and just over 20% of those were observed once. The ten biggest clones cover approximately 15% of the sample.

The sample was peripheral blood mononuclear cells (PBMCs), taken at new diagnosis, from a patient treated with antithyroid drugs. The source of these receptors is a female donor with Graves disease.

This clonotype appeared many times. The V and J genes are TRBV5-5 and TRBJ2-1; 10 bases are a match to TRBD2. CDR1 SGHKS and CDR2 YYEKEE come from the germline V gene (reference sequence). Trimming at V came to 2 bases and at J to 5 bases, leaving 7 bases not matched to a gene. The CDR3 runs 16 residues. CDR3 bases: TGTGCCAGCAGCTTTCCGGCAGCGGGAGGGGACAATGAGCAGTTCTTC. Residues: CASSFPAAGGDNEQFF.

This clonotype was observed many times. The genes are TRBV11-2 and TRBJ2-7; D is unclear. Trimming left V 1 base short and J 2 bases short, with 3 bases between. Germline V CDR1 and CDR2: SGHAT, FQNNGV. The CDR3 runs 12 residues. The CDR3 spells CASSLGTYEQYF. The CDR3 bases are TGTGCCAGCAGCTTAGGGACCTACGAGCAGTACTTC.

A few counts support this clonotype. Sequence at one end of the junction differs from germline and may be a read error. This chain uses TRBV12-3 or TRBV12-4 with TRBJ2-1; D gene unclear. The CDR3 has 12 amino acids. The CDR3 reads CAGSLRYNEQFF. DNA of the CDR3: TGTGCCGGCAGTTTAAGGTACAATGAGCAGTTCTTC.

This clonotype was counted at least ten times. This chain connects TRBV12-3 or TRBV12-4 to TRBJ1-5; 10 bases line up with TRBD1. The CDR3 runs to 15 residues. V was pared by 6 bases and J by 3 bases, with 5 bases of the junction left unmatched. The CDR3 region has the DNA TGTGCCAGCAGCTGGGGACAGGGGATCAATCAGCCCCAGCATTTT. It specifies CASSWGQGINQPQHF.

This clonotype was counted a few times. This clone may be a read error of a much larger clone one base away. V gene TRBV11-3 combines with J gene TRBJ2-5; 9 bases align to TRBD2. Judging by the DNA end, TRBJ2-1 fits better; the J call may be wrong. This CDR3 has 17 residues. CDR1 SGHNT and CDR2 YENEEA come from the germline V gene. The CDR3 here is CASSLATSGEENNEQFF. The CDR3 DNA sequence: TGTGCCAGCAGCTTGGCGACTAGCGGTGAGGAAAACAATGAGCAGTTCTTC.

This clonotype showed up many times. This rearrangement joins TRBV12-3 or TRBV12-4 to TRBJ2-1; D remains ambiguous. V dropped 6 bases and J dropped 6 bases, with 21 bases sitting between them. This CDR3 has 16 amino acids. The CDR3 is CASSPIIGQTVNEQFF. The CDR3 coding sequence is TGTGCCAGCAGCCCAATCATAGGGCAGACGGTCAATGAGCAGTTCTTC.

This chain joins TRBV7-9 and TRBJ2-1; no clear D gene. Between the trimmed V and J ends, which lost 0 bases and 10 bases, there was a span of 7 bases. CDR3 length: 12 amino acids. Germline lookup yields CDR1 SEHNR and CDR2 FQNEAQ (reference sequence). The CDR3 region is CASSLAQWEQFF. Here the CDR3 DNA reads TGTGCCAGCAGCTTAGCCCAATGGGAGCAGTTCTTC.

At least ten counts were recorded for this clonotype. The chain links TRBV6-2 or TRBV6-3 to TRBJ1-4, with TRBD1 identical over 11 bases. CDR1 and CDR2 (germline): MNHEY, SVGEGT. The V gene end was trimmed by 4 bases and the J gene end by 8 bases; junction bases not matched to a gene: 3. The CDR3 is 14 residues long. Here the CDR3 reads CASSWDRGGEKLFF. CDR3 bases: TGTGCCAGCAGTTGGGACAGGGGGGGGGAAAAACTGTTTTTT.

On this clonotype itself: Possible read error: a much larger clone is one base away. This rearrangement joins TRBV18 to TRBJ2-7; D possibly matches TRBD1 or TRBD2 (5 bases each). The CDR3 covers 16 residues. V was pared by 4 bases and J by 0 bases, with 16 bases between. CDR1 is KGHSH, CDR2 LQKENI, per germline. CDR3 coding DNA: TGTGCCAGCTCACGTGGGACGCCCGATACCTCCTACGAGCAGTACTTC. Amino acids: CASSRGTPDTSYEQYF. The complete variable domain, with remaining parts taken from reference TRBV18 and TRBJ2-7, reads NAGVMQNPRHLVRRRGQEARLRCSPMKGHSHVYWYRQLPEEGLKFMVYLQKENIIDESGMPKERFSAEFPKEGPSILRIQQVVRGDSAAYFCASSRGTPDTSYEQYFGPGTRLTVT.

The CDR3 protein is CASSLFEGRETQYF. The CDR3, as DNA: TGTGCCAGCAGCTTGTTTGAGGGGCGGGAGACCCAGTACTTC. The rearrangement uses TRBV5-4 and TRBJ2-5; D may correspond to TRBD1 or TRBD2 (5 bases each). Trimming removed 1 base at V and 5 bases at J, with 12 bases between. The CDR3 is 14 amino acids. Germline V gene sequence: CDR1 SGHNT, CDR2 YYREEE (reference sequence).

In this sample, this clonotype turned up many times. The rearrangement uses TRBV3-1 and TRBJ2-2; D possibly corresponds to TRBD2 (6 bases). The CDR3 is 14 amino acids. Between the trimmed V and J ends, which lost 3 bases and 4 bases, there was a span of 9 bases. Germline CDR1 is LGHDT and CDR2 is YNNKEL (reference sequence). The CDR3 DNA reads TGTGCCAGCAGCCAGGGACTCCTCACCGGGGAGCTGTTTTTT. Protein sequence: CASSQGLLTGELFF.

Ten or more counts support this clonotype. The chain recombines TRBV7-2 with TRBJ2-5; D might be TRBD1 (6 bases). In germline, CDR1 is SGHTA, CDR2 FQGNSA. The CDR3 is 13 amino acids. Trimming stripped 5 bases from V and 5 bases from J, with 12 bases between. CDR3 amino acids: CASSLQGWETQYF. The CDR3 DNA sequence: TGTGCCAGCAGCCTTCAGGGGTGGGAGACCCAGTACTTC.

This clonotype was observed many times. The chain links TRBV7-2 to TRBJ1-1; tentatively, D is TRBD1 (6 bases). V gave up 3 bases and J gave up 5 bases, with 13 bases separating them. CDR3 size: 14 residues. Germline-derived CDR1 and CDR2 are SGHTA and FQGNSA. In DNA form, the CDR3 reads TGTGCCAGCAGCTTCAGGAGGGGGGATACTGAAGCTTTCTTT. This encodes CASSFRRGDTEAFF.

The sample holds many counts of this clonotype. The chain combines TRBV3-1 with TRBJ2-7; D remains unclear. V was trimmed by 4 bases and J by 2 bases, leaving 12 bases between them. Germline CDR1 reads LGHDT; CDR2 reads YNNKEL (reference sequence). The CDR3 has 14 residues. In DNA form, the CDR3 reads TGTGCCAGCAGCCCTACACCGTCCACCTACGAGCAGTACTTC. Protein product: CASSPTPSTYEQYF.

This clonotype has at least ten counts. The chain links TRBV3-1 to TRBJ2-7, with TRBD2 matching 12 bases. The CDR3 has 15 amino acids. V lost 4 bases to trimming and J lost 5 bases; unmatched junction nucleotides: 6. Germline assignment: CDR1 LGHDT and CDR2 YNNKEL (reference sequence). The CDR3 is CASSLGLAGKDEQYF. CDR3 nucleotides: TGTGCCAGCAGCCTCGGACTAGCGGGAAAGGACGAGCAGTACTTC.

This clonotype was counted ten times or more. The chain links TRBV15 to TRBJ2-7, with D uncertain. From germline, CDR1 is LNHNV and CDR2 YYDKDF (reference sequence). Trimming pared 3 bases from V and 4 bases from J, leaving 4 bases between. This CDR3 has 11 amino acids. The chain's CDR3 is CATSRGYEQYF. CDR3 DNA sequence: TGTGCCACCAGCAGGGGGTACGAGCAGTACTTC.